This paragraph covers one T cell receptor (beta chain) sequence. Other DNA sequences of this sample code for an identical CDR3. Measured with immunoSEQ multiplex PCR; TCRdb has only the in-frame clones, and not every one. The sample contains fewer than 500,000 clones, roughly 90% of which appear only once. The data were taken from a study of blood T cell repertoires in COVID-19. In germline, CDR1 is SGHTA, CDR2 FQGTGA. The CDR3 loop spans 14 amino acids. V lost 1 base and J lost 3, with 9 bases in between. Participants were aged about 18 to 100 years from about 25 US areas. The sequence came from a woman aged 25 to 39 with acute COVID-19. The chain couples TRBV7-3 to TRBJ1-1; weak D call: TRBD1 (5 bases). The sample taken for sequencing was PBMCs or T cells enriched from blood (not recorded which). The CDR3 loop reads CASSLRGGDTEAFF. The CDR3 region has the DNA TGTGCCAGCAGCTTAAGGGGCGGTGACACTGAAGCTTTCTTT.